This T cell receptor (beta chain) was retrieved from a study of quantifying T cell responses using KT2 cells (dated by TCRdb to about 2017). Background for the entire study: RNA was DNase-treated and reverse transcribed with TCR alpha and beta constant-region primers, mostly using SuperScript III. Under optimum conditions, the T4 ligation step was estimated to exceed 10% efficiency. PCR2 was performed as a SYBR Green qPCR and was stopped at a predetermined fluorescence threshold so that over-amplification was avoided. Study-level results and caveats: KT2 sequences were detected down to the lowest spike-in tested, about one KT2 cell per 100,000 PBMC. This TCR sequencing study did not compare the pipeline side by side with other TCR sequencing techniques. Detection of KT2 sequences showed saturation at very high KT2 spike-in numbers. A linear scaling of KT2 alpha and beta sequence counts with input KT2 cell number was observed over several orders of magnitude.

Known numbers of KT2, a T cell clone whose TCR had been sequenced previously, were spiked into unfractionated PBMC to test the sensitivity and accuracy of the pipeline. A range of KT2-to-PBMC ratios was set up by mixing KT2 cells into a fixed number of PBMC. Many counts were recorded for this clonotype. Its specific antigen is unknown. No much larger clonotype is one base removed from it; base qualities were not supplied. Library construction relied on UMI-ligation and nested PCR. Using T4 RNA ligase 1, a single-stranded oligonucleotide bearing the Illumina SP2 sequence plus a UMI was ligated onto the 3' end of the cDNA. PCR1 used about 4 cycles (98 degrees C 15 s, 69 degrees C 30 s, 72 degrees C 40 s), and the beta primer was an equimolar mix of RC1.1 and RC1.2 that covered TRBC1 and TRBC2. From PCR2 onward, TCR alpha and beta chains were processed separately, with sample indices and Illumina adaptors added. Placed after an 8-base spacer, the UMI was made up of 12 random nucleotides arranged as two hexamers with a spacer between them. The libraries were sequenced on an Illumina MiSeq using v2 2x251 paired-end chemistry, usually with around eleven samples in each run. PhiX DNA at about 5-7.5% was added to each sequencing library to increase diversity. Per the original workflow: Raw reads were converted to FASTQ with bcl2fastq and demultiplexed by dual indices using Demultiplexor. V and J genes were assigned by Decombinator through tag matching, with a single base-pair mismatch being allowed. UMIs were used by Collapsinator to correct both sequencing errors and frequency errors caused by PCR heterogeneity. CDR3Translator turned Decombinator identifiers into nucleotide sequence, translated that sequence into amino acids, and pulled out the CDR3 based on C- and N-terminal motifs. A cluster of KT2 sequences sharing one unique molecular identifier was counted as one distinct KT2 TCR. In-frame beta chains were kept once TCRdb had trimmed the public reads at Q25 with fastp and called clones with MiXCR. Merged by CDR3 protein, the rows form single entries marked with the most common genes and DNA. These V and J calls are TCRdb output, not the study's own analysis. This sample is represented by around 50,000 distinct CDR3 sequences; approximately 10% of them were singletons. The ten largest clonotypes hold under 11% of the sample.

V was cut back by 6 bases and J by 6 bases, leaving a gap of 16 bases between them. From the cysteine up to the phenylalanine, the CDR3 has a length of 14 residues. The retained sequence is limited to the CDR3, 42 bases, with the frame set at the first base. The germline V gene supplies CDR1 SNHLY and CDR2 FYNNEI. The chain is made from TRBV2 and TRBJ2-3; confidence is insufficient to name the D gene. The source is a human donor. Sequencing was carried out using PBMCs spiked with cells of the T cell clone KT2. The nucleotides are TGTGCCAGCAGCCCCGCGGCGGCACGGGATACGCAGTATTTT. Protein translation: CASSPAAARDTQYF.